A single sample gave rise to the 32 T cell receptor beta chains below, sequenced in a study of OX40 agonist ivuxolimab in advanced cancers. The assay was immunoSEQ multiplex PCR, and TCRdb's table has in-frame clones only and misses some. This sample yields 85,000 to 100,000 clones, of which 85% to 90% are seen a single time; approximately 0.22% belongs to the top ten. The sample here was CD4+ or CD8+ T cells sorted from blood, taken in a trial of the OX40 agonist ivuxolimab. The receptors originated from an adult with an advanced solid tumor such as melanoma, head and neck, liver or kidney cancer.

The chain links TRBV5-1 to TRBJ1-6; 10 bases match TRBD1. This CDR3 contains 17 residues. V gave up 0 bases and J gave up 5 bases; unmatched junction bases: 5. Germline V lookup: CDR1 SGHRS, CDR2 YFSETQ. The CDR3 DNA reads TGCGCCAGCAGCTTGGAATTGGGACAGGGGAATAATTCACCCCTCCACTTT. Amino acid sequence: CASSLELGQGNNSPLHF.

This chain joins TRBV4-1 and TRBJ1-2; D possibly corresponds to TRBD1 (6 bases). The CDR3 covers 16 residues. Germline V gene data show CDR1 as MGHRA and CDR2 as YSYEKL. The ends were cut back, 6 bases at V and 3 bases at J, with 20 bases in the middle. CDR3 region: CASRGNVWGADYGYTF. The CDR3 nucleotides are TGCGCCAGCAGGGGGAATGTGTGGGGGGCTGACTATGGCTACACCTTC.

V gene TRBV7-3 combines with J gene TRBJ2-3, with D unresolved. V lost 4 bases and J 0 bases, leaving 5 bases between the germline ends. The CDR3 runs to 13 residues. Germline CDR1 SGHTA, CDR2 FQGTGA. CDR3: CASSSPSTDTQYF. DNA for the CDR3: TGTGCCAGCAGCTCCCCAAGCACAGATACGCAGTATTTT.

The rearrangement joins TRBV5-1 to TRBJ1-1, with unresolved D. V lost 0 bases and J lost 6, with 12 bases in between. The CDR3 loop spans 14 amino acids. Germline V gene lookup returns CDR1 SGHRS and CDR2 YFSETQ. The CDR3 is CASSLDPGRAEAFF. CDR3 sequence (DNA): TGCGCCAGCAGCTTGGATCCTGGGAGGGCTGAAGCTTTCTTT.

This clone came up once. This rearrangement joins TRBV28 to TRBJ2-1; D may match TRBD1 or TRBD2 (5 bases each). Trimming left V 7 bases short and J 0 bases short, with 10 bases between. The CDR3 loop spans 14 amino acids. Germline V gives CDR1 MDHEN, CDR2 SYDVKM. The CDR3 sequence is CASIPGGSYNEQFF. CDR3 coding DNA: TGTGCCAGCATCCCTGGGGGCTCCTACAATGAGCAGTTCTTC. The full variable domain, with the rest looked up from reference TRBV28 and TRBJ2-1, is DVKVTQSSRYLVKRTGEKVFLECVQDMDHENMFWYRQDPGLGLRLIYFSYDVKMKEKGDIPEGYSVSREKKERFSLILESASTNQTSMYLCASIPGGSYNEQFFGPGTRLTVL.

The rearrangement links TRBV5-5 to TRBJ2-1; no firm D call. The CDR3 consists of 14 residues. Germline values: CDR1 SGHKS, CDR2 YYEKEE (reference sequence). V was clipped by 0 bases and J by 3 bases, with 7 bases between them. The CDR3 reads CASSLANSYNEQFF. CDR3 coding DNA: TGTGCCAGCAGCTTGGCCAACAGCTACAATGAGCAGTTCTTC. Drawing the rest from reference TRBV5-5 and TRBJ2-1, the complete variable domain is DAGVTQSPTHLIKTRGQQVTLRCSPISGHKSVSWYQQVLGQGPQFIFQYYEKEERGRGNFPDRFSARQFPNYSSELNVNALLLGDSALYLCASSLANSYNEQFFGPGTRLTVL.

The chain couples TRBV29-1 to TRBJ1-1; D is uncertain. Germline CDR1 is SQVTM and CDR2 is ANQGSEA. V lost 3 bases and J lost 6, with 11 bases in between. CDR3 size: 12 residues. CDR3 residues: CSVDAAASEAFF. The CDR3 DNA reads TGCAGCGTTGATGCAGCAGCCTCTGAAGCTTTCTTT.

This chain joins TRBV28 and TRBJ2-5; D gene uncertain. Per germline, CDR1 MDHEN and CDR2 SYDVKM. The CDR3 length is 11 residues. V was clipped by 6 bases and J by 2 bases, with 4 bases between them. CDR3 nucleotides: TGTGCCAGCAGCCTTCAAGAGACCCAGTACTTC. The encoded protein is CASSLQETQYF.

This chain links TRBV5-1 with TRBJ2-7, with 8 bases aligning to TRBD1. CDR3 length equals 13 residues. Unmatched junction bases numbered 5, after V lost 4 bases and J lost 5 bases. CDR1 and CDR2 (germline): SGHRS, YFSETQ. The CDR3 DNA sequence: TGCGCCAGCAGCCGCGGACAGGGTCACGAGCAGTACGTC. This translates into CASSRGQGHEQYV.

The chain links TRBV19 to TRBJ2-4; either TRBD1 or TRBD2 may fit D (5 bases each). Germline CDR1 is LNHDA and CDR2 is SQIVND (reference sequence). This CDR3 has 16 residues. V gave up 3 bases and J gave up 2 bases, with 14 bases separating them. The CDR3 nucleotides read TGTGCCAGTAGTATGGGAAGGGGAGAACCCAAAAACATTCAGTACTTC. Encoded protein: CASSMGRGEPKNIQYF.

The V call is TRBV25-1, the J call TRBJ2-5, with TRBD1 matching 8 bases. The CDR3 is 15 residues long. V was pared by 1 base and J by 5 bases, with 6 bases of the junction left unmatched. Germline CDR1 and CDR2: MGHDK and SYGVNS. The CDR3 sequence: CASSEWSRGQETQYF. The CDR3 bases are TGTGCCAGCAGTGAATGGTCCAGGGGGCAGGAGACCCAGTACTTC. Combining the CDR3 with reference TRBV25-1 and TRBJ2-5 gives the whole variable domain EADIYQTPRYLVIGTGKKITLECSQTMGHDKMYWYQQDPGMELHLIHYSYGVNSTEKGDLSSESTVSRIRTEHFPLTLESARPSHTSQYLCASSEWSRGQETQYFGPGTRLLVL.

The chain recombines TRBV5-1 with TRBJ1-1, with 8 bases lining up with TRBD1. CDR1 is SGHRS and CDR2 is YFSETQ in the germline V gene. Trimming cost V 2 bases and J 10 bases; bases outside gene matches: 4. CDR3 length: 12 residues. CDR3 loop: CASSFGGQGAFF. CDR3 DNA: TGCGCCAGCAGCTTCGGAGGACAGGGAGCTTTCTTT.

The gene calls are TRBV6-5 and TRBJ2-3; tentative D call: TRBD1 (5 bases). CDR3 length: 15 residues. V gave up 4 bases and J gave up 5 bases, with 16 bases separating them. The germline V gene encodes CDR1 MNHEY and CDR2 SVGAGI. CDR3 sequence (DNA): TGTGCCAGCAGTTTCCAGACAGCCCGAGTAGATACGCAGTATTTT. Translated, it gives CASSFQTARVDTQYF.

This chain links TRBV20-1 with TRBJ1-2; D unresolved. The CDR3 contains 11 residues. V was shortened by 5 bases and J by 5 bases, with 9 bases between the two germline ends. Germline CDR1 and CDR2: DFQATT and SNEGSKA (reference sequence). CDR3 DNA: TGCAGTGCTTCCACAGCATATGGCTACACCTTC. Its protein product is CSASTAYGYTF.

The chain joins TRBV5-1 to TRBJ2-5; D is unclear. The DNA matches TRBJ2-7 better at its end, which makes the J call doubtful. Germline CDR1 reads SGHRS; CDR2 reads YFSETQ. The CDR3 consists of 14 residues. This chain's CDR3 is CASSPDGNSYEQYF. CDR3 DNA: TGCGCCAGCAGCCCCGACGGTAACTCCTACGAGCAGTACTTC.

The CDR3 bases are TGCGCCAGCAGCTTGGGTGTGGGGGAAAAACTGTTTTTT. Protein sequence: CASSLGVGEKLFF. The V call is TRBV5-1, the J call TRBJ1-4; D not certain. Germline assignment: CDR1 SGHRS and CDR2 YFSETQ. The CDR3 is 13 residues long. The ends were cut back, 0 bases at V and 8 bases at J, with 8 bases in the middle.

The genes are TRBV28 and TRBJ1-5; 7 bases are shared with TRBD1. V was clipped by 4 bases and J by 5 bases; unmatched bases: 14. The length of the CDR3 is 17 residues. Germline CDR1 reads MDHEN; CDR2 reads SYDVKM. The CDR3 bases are TGTGCCAGCAGTTCAGACAGGGATACGGCCTCTGATCAGCCCCAGCATTTT. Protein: CASSSDRDTASDQPQHF.

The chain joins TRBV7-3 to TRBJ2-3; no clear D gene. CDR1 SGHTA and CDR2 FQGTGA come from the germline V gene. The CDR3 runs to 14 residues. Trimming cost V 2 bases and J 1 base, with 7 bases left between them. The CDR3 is CASSLLSGTDTQYF. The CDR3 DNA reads TGTGCCAGCAGCTTACTCTCGGGCACAGATACGCAGTATTTT.

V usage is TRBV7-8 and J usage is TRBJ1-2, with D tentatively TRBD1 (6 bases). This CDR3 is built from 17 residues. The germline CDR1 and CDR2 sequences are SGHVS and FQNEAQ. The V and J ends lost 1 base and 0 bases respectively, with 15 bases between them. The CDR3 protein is CASSLVGGLSTNYGYTF. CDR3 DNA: TGTGCCAGCAGCTTAGTGGGGGGGCTGTCAACTAACTATGGCTACACCTTC.

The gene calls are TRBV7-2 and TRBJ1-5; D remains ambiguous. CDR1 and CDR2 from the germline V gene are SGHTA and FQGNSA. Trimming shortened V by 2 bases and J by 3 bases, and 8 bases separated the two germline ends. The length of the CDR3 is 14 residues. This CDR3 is CASSLQVTNQPQHF. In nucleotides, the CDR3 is TGTGCCAGCAGCTTACAGGTTACCAATCAGCCCCAGCATTTT.

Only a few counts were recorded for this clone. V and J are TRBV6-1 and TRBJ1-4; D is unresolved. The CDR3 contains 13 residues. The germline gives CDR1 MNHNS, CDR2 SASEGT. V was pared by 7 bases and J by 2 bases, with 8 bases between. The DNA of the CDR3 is TGTGCCAGCATTTTGAGCACTAATGAAAAACTGTTTTTT. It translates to CASILSTNEKLFF.

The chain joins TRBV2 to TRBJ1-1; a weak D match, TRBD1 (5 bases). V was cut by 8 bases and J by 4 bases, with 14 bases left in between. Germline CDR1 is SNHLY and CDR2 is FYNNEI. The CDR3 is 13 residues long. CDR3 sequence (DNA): TGTGCCAGCTTTTCATCGAGGGGCACTGAAGCTTTCTTT. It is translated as CASFSSRGTEAFF.

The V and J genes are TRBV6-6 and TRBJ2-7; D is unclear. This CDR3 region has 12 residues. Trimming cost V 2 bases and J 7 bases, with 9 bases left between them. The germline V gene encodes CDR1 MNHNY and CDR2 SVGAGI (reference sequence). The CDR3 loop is CASSYRASEQYV. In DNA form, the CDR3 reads TGTGCCAGCAGTTACAGGGCCAGTGAGCAGTACGTC.

The CDR3 reads CASSPRQGRSTDTQYF. CDR3 in DNA: TGTGCCAGCAGCCCAAGACAGGGGCGGAGCACAGATACGCAGTATTTT. This chain connects TRBV11-2 to TRBJ2-3, with 8 bases aligning to TRBD1. V dropped 5 bases and J dropped 0; count of bases not matched to a gene: 7. CDR1 is SGHAT, CDR2 FQNNGV, per germline. The CDR3 runs 16 residues.

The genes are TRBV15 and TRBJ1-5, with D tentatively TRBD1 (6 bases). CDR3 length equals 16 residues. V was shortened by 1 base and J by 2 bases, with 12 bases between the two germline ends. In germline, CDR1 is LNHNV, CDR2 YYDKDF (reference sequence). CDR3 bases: TGTGCCACCAGCAGAGGGGGCGGGGGGCGCAATCAGCCCCAGCATTTT. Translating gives CATSRGGGGRNQPQHF.

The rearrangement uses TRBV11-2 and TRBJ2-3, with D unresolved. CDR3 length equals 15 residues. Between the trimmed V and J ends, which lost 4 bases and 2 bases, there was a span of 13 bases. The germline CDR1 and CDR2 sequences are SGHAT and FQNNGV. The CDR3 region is CASSSPRIVTDTQYF. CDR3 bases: TGTGCCAGCAGCTCACCTAGAATTGTCACAGATACGCAGTATTTT.

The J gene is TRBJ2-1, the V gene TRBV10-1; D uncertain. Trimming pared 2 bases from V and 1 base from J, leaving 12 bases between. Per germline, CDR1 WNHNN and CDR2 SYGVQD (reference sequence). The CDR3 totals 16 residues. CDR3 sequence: CASSEQAAGSYNEQFF. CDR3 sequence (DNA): TGCGCCAGCAGTGAGCAAGCCGCAGGTTCCTACAATGAGCAGTTCTTC.

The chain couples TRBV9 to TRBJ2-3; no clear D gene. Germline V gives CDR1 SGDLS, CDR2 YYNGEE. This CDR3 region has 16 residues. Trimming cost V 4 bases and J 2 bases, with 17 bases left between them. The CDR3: CASSFRAPGNTDTQYF. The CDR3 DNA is TGTGCCAGCAGCTTCCGTGCCCCTGGCAACACAGATACGCAGTATTTT.

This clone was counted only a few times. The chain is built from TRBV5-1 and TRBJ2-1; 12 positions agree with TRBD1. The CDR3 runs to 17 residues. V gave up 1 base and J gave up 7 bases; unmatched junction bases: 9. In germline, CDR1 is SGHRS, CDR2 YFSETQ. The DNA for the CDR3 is TGCGCCAGCAGCTTGACCGCGGGACAGGGGGCCGGGAATGAGCAGTTCTTC. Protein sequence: CASSLTAGQGAGNEQFF.

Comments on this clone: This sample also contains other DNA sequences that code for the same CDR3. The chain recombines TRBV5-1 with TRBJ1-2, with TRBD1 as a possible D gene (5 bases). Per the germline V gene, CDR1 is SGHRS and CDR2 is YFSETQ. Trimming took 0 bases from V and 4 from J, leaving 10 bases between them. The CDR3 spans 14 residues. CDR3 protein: CASSLAGGSYGYTF. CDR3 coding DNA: TGCGCCAGCAGCTTGGCCGGGGGGAGCTATGGCTACACCTTC.

As DNA, the CDR3 is TGCAGCGTTGCGTCTGCAGCCGAAGCTTTCTTT. Its protein is CSVASAAEAFF. V usage is TRBV29-1 and J usage is TRBJ1-1; no clear D gene. The CDR3 is made up of 11 amino acids. Looked up from germline, CDR1 is SQVTM and CDR2 is ANQGSEA. The V end was cut by 4 bases, the J end by 8 bases, with 11 bases between.

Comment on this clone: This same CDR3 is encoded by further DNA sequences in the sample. The CDR3 loop reads CASSPRTGSYEQYV. CDR3 sequence (DNA): TGTGCCAGCAGTCCACGGACCGGCTCCTACGAGCAGTACGTC. This chain links TRBV27 with TRBJ2-7; D is uncertain. CDR1 is MNHEY, CDR2 SMNVEV, per germline (reference sequence). V lost 5 bases to trimming and J lost 0 bases, with 11 bases between them. This CDR3 contains 14 residues.